This entry describes one T cell receptor (beta chain). The target of this receptor is not known. No base qualities exist here, and no much larger clone lies one base off it. According to the study, the label for this sample's time point signals: week 35, safety follow-up. A 20-mer mutant IDH1 peptide at 300 micrograms in Montanide made up each vaccine dose, which was injected subcutaneously together with topical imiquimod. Eight vaccinations were administered to patients in weeks 1, 3, 5, 7, 11, 15, 19 and 23, corresponding to visits V03 through V10. Donors had newly diagnosed WHO grade 3 or 4 IDH1-mutant astrocytomas with loss of nuclear ATRX. The samples were drawn from NOA16, a multicentre, single-arm, open-label phase I trial in Germany that tested a mutant IDH1 peptide vaccine in humans for the first time. Genomic DNA for TCRB sequencing was extracted from EDTA blood using the DNeasy Blood and Tissue Kit.

The data were taken from a study of a mutant IDH1 vaccine in newly diagnosed glioma (dated by TCRdb to 2020 to 2023). About the investigation overall: Vaccination was initiated 4-6 weeks after radiotherapy alone, or concurrently with temozolomide cycles in the chemotherapy-containing groups. The approximately 30 treated patients were around 60% male and around 40% female, with a mean age of approximately 38 years. Longitudinal TCRB deep sequencing was done for about two dozen treated patients, wherever samples were available for exploratory analyses. Before enrollment, most patients had been given radiochemotherapy with temozolomide as standard therapy, while the rest had received either radiotherapy alone or temozolomide alone. Peripheral blood was drawn at six visits: V03 (baseline), V05, V07, V10, V12 and V13. The week-35 safety follow-up took place at visit V12, and the week-47 end of study took place at visit V13. Overall study outcomes, separate from this receptor: Changes in the top peripheral T cell clonotypes picked up by TCRB sequencing did not appear to be linked to pseudoprogression. According to the authors, sample limitations meant that analyses of patient blood samples could not be reproduced. Availability determined which PBMC samples were chosen for TCRB deep sequencing. Across multiple MHC alleles, vaccine-induced immune responses were seen in about 93% of patients.

The library was produced with the immunoSEQ multiplex PCR assay. The hsTCRB Kit was used according to the manufacturer's protocol to amplify rearranged TCR beta chain sequences. Sequencing of TCRB libraries was carried out on an Illumina MiSeq. As for the original processing: The proprietary platform of the kit vendor was used for demultiplexing, trimming and gene mapping. The immuneACCESS repertoire file appears here via TCRdb, limited to in-frame rearrangements. These files lack a portion of the clones; in checked studies, under half of the deficit traces to unresolved V genes, and the cause of the others is not known. V, J and clone size derive from that table, while D and trimming were established from the DNA sequence. The sample table records about 42,000 clones; approximately 80% of these occur just once. The ten largest clonotypes hold approximately 5.5% of the sample. Deletion took 4 bases off V and 0 bases off J, with a span of 19 bases between the germline ends. According to the germline V gene, CDR1 reads SGHDN and CDR2 reads FVKESK. There are 17 amino acids in the CDR3, from cysteine to phenylalanine inclusive. The read is trimmed to its CDR3 DNA, 51 bases read in frame from base 1.

The TCR originated in a woman aged 45-60 years with glioma. The V and J genes are TRBV14 and TRBJ2-7; the D call could be TRBD1 or TRBD2, with each sharing 6 bases. This sample comprised PBMCs, obtained from a glioma patient whose treatment included an IDH1 peptide vaccine. CDR3 sequence: CASSRTFTGTRSYEQYF. The sequenced DNA: TGTGCCAGCAGCCGAACCTTCACAGGGACTCGCTCCTACGAGCAGTACTTC.